This T cell receptor (beta chain) emerged from a study of blood T cell repertoires in COVID-19 (dated by TCRdb to about 2020). General notes on the study: The collaborator samples originated in the United States, Italy and Spain and spanned the acute and convalescent phases of COVID-19. The prospective study material was composed of cDNA or gDNA derived from T cells, B-cell-depleted T cells, or PBMCs. Subjects who had been exposed to COVID-19, were actively infected with it, or had recovered from it provided the deeply sampled blood TCRbeta repertoires that made up the dataset. The repertoires were released in a freely available public database meant as a resource for research on the immune response to SARS-CoV-2. Samples were obtained from the ongoing ImmuneRACE study (first 160 participants) and from over 1,000 subjects provided by 6 global collaborators. A de-identified subject ID, COVID-19 status, age in years and sex were almost always included in the sample metadata. Where available, HLA class I and class II types were taken from metadata supplied by the sample provider and were not determined by assay-based typing. What the study reported, not specific to this receptor: The quantity of clinical and demographic metadata differed by source and by participant and was supplied without curation.

Details on this clone: It has no known antigen specificity. Base quality data are lacking; no much larger clone is found one base away.

The collaborating institutions used their own protocols to collect whole blood in K2EDTA tubes. For TCRbeta analysis, collaborators shipped samples as frozen whole blood, isolated PBMCs, or DNA extracted from either of those sample types. The immunoSEQ Assay, a bias-controlled multiplex PCR, was used to amplify TCRbeta CDR3 regions from genomic DNA. The paper's processing steps were these. Within the assay, amplification of reference gene primers was used to estimate how many nucleated cells each sample contained. To quantify the absolute abundance of each unique TCRbeta CDR3 rearrangement, sequence reads were collapsed and filtered. For each sample, productive Simpson clonality was calculated by taking the square root of Simpson's diversity index across productive rearrangements. Entries here come from immuneACCESS through TCRdb and include only in-frame sequences with V and J called. Some clones fail to appear in such tables; in the studies checked, an unresolved V gene covers under half of the shortfall, and the cause of the remainder is unknown. Clonal size and the V and J genes are those of that table, whereas D and trimming came from the DNA. The sample table records some 400,000 clones; approximately 86% of these occur just once. The leading ten clones occupy about 3% of the sample.

The sample taken for sequencing was peripheral blood. The TCR sequence derives from a human donor in a cohort sampled during active COVID-19.

The CDR3 amino acid sequence is: CASSPTQGYGETQYF. The nucleotide sequence reads TGTGCCAGCAGCCCTACTCAGGGATATGGAGAGACCCAGTACTTC. In this chain, TRBV27 is recombined with TRBJ2-5, with TRBD1 tentatively as D gene (5 bases match). A distance of 18 bases separates the germline ends of V and J, which lose 6 bases and 4 bases respectively. The germline V gene (reference sequence) gives CDR1 as MNHEY and CDR2 as SMNVEV. The CDR3 has 15 amino acids, counting the end cysteine and phenylalanine. Of the read, only the CDR3 DNA is kept; its 45 bases are in frame from base 1.